Below, 31 T cell receptor beta chains from the same sample are listed, as sequenced in a study of blood T cell repertoires in COVID-19. Sequencing used immunoSEQ multiplex PCR; TCRdb keeps in-frame clones, though not all of them. The table records under 150,000 clones, around nine tenths of them present only once. Input material: peripheral blood. Every receptor here comes from a human donor in a cohort sampled during active COVID-19.

The rearrangement joins TRBV6-2 or TRBV6-3 to TRBJ1-2, with unresolved D. V was shortened by 5 bases and J by 5 bases, with 12 bases between the two germline ends. Germline V lookup: CDR1 MNHEY, CDR2 SVGEGT. There are 13 residues in the CDR3. CDR3 amino acids: CASSPGFSYGYTF. CDR3 nucleotides: TGTGCCAGCAGTCCGGGATTCTCTTATGGCTACACCTTC.

V is TRBV19 and J is TRBJ2-7; unclear D gene. The CDR3 totals 13 residues. Trimming left V 3 bases short and J 0 bases short, with 6 bases between. Germline V CDR1 and CDR2: LNHDA, SQIVND (reference sequence). The CDR3 protein is CASSIERSYEQYF. Here the CDR3 DNA reads TGTGCCAGTAGTATCGAGCGCTCCTACGAGCAGTACTTC.

This clone was found once. The V call is TRBV2, the J call TRBJ1-5; D is undetermined. CDR1 and CDR2 (germline): SNHLY, FYNNEI. Trimming removed 3 bases at V and 0 bases at J, with 9 bases between. The CDR3 runs to 15 residues. The CDR3 region is CASSDGINSNQPQHF. CDR3 coding DNA: TGTGCCAGCAGTGACGGGATAAATAGCAATCAGCCCCAGCATTTT.

This sequence joins TRBV7-2 and TRBJ2-2; tentative D call: TRBD1 (6 bases). Germline V lookup: CDR1 SGHTA, CDR2 FQGNSA. V shed 4 bases and J shed 1 base, with 10 bases lying between them. This CDR3 region has 15 residues. CDR3 loop: CASSSKTGNTGELFF. The CDR3 bases are TGTGCCAGCAGCTCCAAGACAGGGAACACCGGGGAGCTGTTTTTT. Supplemented by reference TRBV7-2 and TRBJ2-2, the full variable domain reads GAGVSQSPSNKVTEKGKDVELRCDPISGHTALYWYRQSLGQGLEFLIYFQGNSAPDKSGLPSDRFSAERTGGSVSTLTIQRTQQEDSAVYLCASSSKTGNTGELFFGEGSRLTVL.

This chain links TRBV29-1 with TRBJ2-2; 8 bases agree with TRBD1. Germline values: CDR1 SQVTM, CDR2 ANQGSEA. With V trimmed by 2 bases and J by 3 bases, 5 bases remained unmatched. The CDR3 extends over 15 amino acids. The chain's CDR3 is CSVESTGADTGELFF. CDR3 DNA: TGCAGCGTTGAATCGACAGGGGCCGACACCGGGGAGCTGTTTTTT.

The J gene is TRBJ2-6, the V gene TRBV4-3, with TRBD1 identical over 10 bases. Trimming at V came to 3 bases and at J to 9 bases, leaving 8 bases not matched to a gene. Looked up from germline, CDR1 is LGHNA and CDR2 is YSLEER. CDR3 length equals 16 residues. The CDR3 here is CASSQIRQGADNVLTF. CDR3 DNA sequence: TGCGCCAGCAGCCAGATTCGACAGGGGGCAGACAACGTCCTGACTTTC.

The chain carries TRBV14 and TRBJ2-7; 7 nucleotides agree with TRBD1. This CDR3 has 15 amino acids. Unmatched junction bases numbered 3, after V lost 1 base and J lost 0 bases. Germline V gene lookup returns CDR1 SGHDN and CDR2 FVKESK. CDR3 loop: CASSQAGQVSYEQYF. The CDR3 DNA is TGTGCCAGCAGCCAAGCCGGACAGGTCTCCTACGAGCAGTACTTC.

This clone was detected a few times. The rearrangement joins TRBV27 to TRBJ2-1, with D possibly matching TRBD2 (6 bases). The V gene lost 2 bases and the J gene lost 4 bases, with 18 bases spanning the gap. Germline-derived CDR1 and CDR2 are MNHEY and SMNVEV (reference sequence). The CDR3 sequence is 17 residues long. CDR3 amino acids: CASSLTPSDSPYNEQFF. The CDR3 DNA is TGTGCCAGCAGTTTAACCCCTAGCGACAGTCCTTACAATGAGCAGTTCTTC.

This clone was seen just once. J is TRBJ1-4 and V is TRBV4-1, with a weak D call TRBD1 (6 bases). The length of the CDR3 is 13 residues. Trimming cost V 3 bases and J 13 bases, with 15 bases left between them. In germline, CDR1 is MGHRA, CDR2 YSYEKL. The CDR3 DNA sequence: TGCGCCAGCAGCCATGATCCGGGACAAGTACTGTTTTTT. Its translation is CASSHDPGQVLFF.

A single count supports this clone. The chain couples TRBV30 to TRBJ2-5; D is possibly TRBD2 (7 bases). This CDR3 spans 16 amino acids. Trimming removed 1 base at V and 4 bases at J, with 19 bases between. CDR1 and CDR2 from the germline V gene are GTSNPN and SVGIG (reference sequence). CDR3 region: CAWSGGGPRRPETQYF. The CDR3 DNA reads TGTGCCTGGAGTGGGGGGGGCCCCCGAAGGCCAGAGACCCAGTACTTC.

V usage is TRBV27 and J usage is TRBJ2-1; the D gene is possibly TRBD1 (5 bases). Trimming removed 2 bases at V and 10 bases at J, with 9 bases between. Per the germline V gene, CDR1 is MNHEY and CDR2 is SMNVEV (reference sequence). There are 12 residues in the CDR3. In DNA form, the CDR3 reads TGTGCCAGCAGTTTAATCCGGACAGAGCAGTTCTTC. It yields the protein CASSLIRTEQFF.

The chain carries TRBV6-5 and TRBJ1-2, with D hard to call. V was trimmed by 6 bases and J by 8 bases, leaving 22 bases between them. From germline, CDR1 is MNHEY and CDR2 SVGAGI. This CDR3 has 15 residues. The CDR3 reads CASSPDLRGREGYTF. CDR3 nucleotides: TGTGCCAGCAGCCCCGACTTACGGGGTCGGGAGGGCTACACCTTC.

The chain has TRBV27 and TRBJ1-1, with TRBD1 identical over 9 bases. Per germline, CDR1 MNHEY and CDR2 SMNVEV (reference sequence). CDR3 length equals 14 residues. V shed 6 bases and J 4 bases; nucleotides not matched to a gene: 6. As DNA, the CDR3 is TGTGCCAGCAGGATACAGGGGGCGCGCACTGAAGCTTTCTTT. It yields the protein CASRIQGARTEAFF.

The chain combines TRBV6-5 with TRBJ1-4; TRBD1 is a possible D gene (5 bases). V gave up 6 bases and J gave up 6 bases, with 14 bases separating them. There are 14 residues in the CDR3. Germline V lookup: CDR1 MNHEY, CDR2 SVGAGI. The CDR3 DNA is TGTGCCAGCAGCCTCGGGACTGCCTATGAAAAACTGTTTTTT. Protein: CASSLGTAYEKLFF.

This chain links TRBV28 with TRBJ2-7; possible D gene TRBD1, 5 bases. The germline V and J ends were trimmed by 5 bases and 2 bases, with 13 bases remaining between them. This CDR3 contains 14 residues. In germline, CDR1 is MDHEN, CDR2 SYDVKM. As DNA, the CDR3 is TGTGCCAGCAGTCTCCCGACAGAAACCTACGAGCAGTACTTC. It yields the protein CASSLPTETYEQYF.

In DNA form, the CDR3 reads TGTGCCAGCAGCTCTCGATTCCGAGAAGAGACCCAGTACTTC. It specifies CASSSRFREETQYF. The chain combines TRBV7-2 with TRBJ2-5; D gene unclear. Germline CDR1 is SGHTA and CDR2 is FQGNSA. The CDR3 is 14 amino acids. The V end was cut by 4 bases, the J end by 3 bases, with 12 bases between.

This sequence joins TRBV3-1 (or the pseudogene TRBV3-2) and TRBJ1-3; no clear D gene. Trimming removed 4 bases from V and 0 bases from J, with 13 bases in between. Germline CDR1 reads LGHDT; CDR2 reads YNNKEL (reference sequence). This CDR3 spans 16 amino acids. The CDR3 sequence: CASSLNSFFSGNTIYF. CDR3 nucleotide sequence: TGTGCCAGCAGCCTAAATTCTTTCTTCTCTGGAAACACCATATATTTT.

J is TRBJ2-1 and V is TRBV5-1; tentative D call: TRBD2 (6 bases). Germline V gene sequence: CDR1 SGHRS, CDR2 YFSETQ. V lost 5 bases, J lost 0 bases, and 12 bases lay in between. The CDR3 consists of 15 residues. CDR3 sequence reads: CASSTDGGSYNEQFF. As DNA, the CDR3 is TGCGCCAGCAGTACGGACGGGGGCTCCTACAATGAGCAGTTCTTC.

Here the CDR3 reads CASSLFSGGGYTF. The DNA of the CDR3 is TGTGCCAGCAGTTTATTTTCGGGTGGAGGCTACACCTTC. V is TRBV27 and J is TRBJ1-2; D not certain. There are 13 residues in the CDR3. V lost 1 base and J lost 8, with 11 bases in between. CDR1 is MNHEY and CDR2 is SMNVEV in the germline V gene (reference sequence).

V is TRBV29-1 and J is TRBJ1-2; TRBD1 agrees at 8 bases. The CDR3 totals 13 residues. Germline V lookup: CDR1 SQVTM, CDR2 ANQGSEA. The junction had 8 bases not matched to a gene; V was cut back by 6 bases and J by 5 bases. CDR3 sequence (DNA): TGCAGCGTCGGACAGGGAAGGGTGTATGGCTACACCTTC. As protein: CSVGQGRVYGYTF.

This rearrangement joins TRBV11-3 to TRBJ2-1; TRBD2 aligns across 11 bases. The V and J ends lost 5 bases and 5 bases, in that order; junction bases with no gene match: 5. The CDR3 sequence is 15 residues long. Germline V gene sequence: CDR1 SGHNT, CDR2 YENEEA. The CDR3 DNA reads TGTGCCAGCAGCCCCGGGACTAGCGGAAACAATGAGCAGTTCTTC. Its translation: CASSPGTSGNNEQFF. Drawing the rest from reference TRBV11-3 and TRBJ2-1, the complete variable domain is EAGVVQSPRYKIIEKKQPVAFWCNPISGHNTLYWYLQNLGQGPELLIRYENEEAVDDSQLPKDRFSAERLKGVDSTLKIQPAELGDSAVYLCASSPGTSGNNEQFFGPGTRLTVL.

Here the CDR3 reads CASSPLDRGDYYGYTF. The CDR3 DNA reads TGCGCCAGCAGCCCCCTCGACAGGGGAGATTACTATGGCTACACCTTC. The chain joins TRBV4-3 to TRBJ1-2, with 8 bases identical to TRBD1. CDR1 and CDR2 (germline): LGHNA, YSLEER. The CDR3 spans 16 residues. Trimming at V came to 4 bases and at J to 3 bases, leaving 10 bases not matched to a gene.

The rearrangement joins TRBV4-1 to TRBJ2-1; maybe TRBD1 (6 bases). The germline CDR1 and CDR2 sequences are MGHRA and YSYEKL. Deletions cut 2 bases from V and 0 bases from J, with 11 bases between. The CDR3 consists of 16 residues. This CDR3 is CASSQPNRDSYNEQFF. In DNA form, the CDR3 reads TGCGCCAGCAGCCAACCCAACAGGGACTCCTACAATGAGCAGTTCTTC.

The rearrangement links TRBV9 to TRBJ2-7, with 7 bases aligning to TRBD1. V lost 1 base to trimming and J lost 5 bases; unmatched junction nucleotides: 3. CDR1 is SGDLS and CDR2 is YYNGEE in the germline V gene. CDR3 length equals 13 residues. The CDR3 reads CASSVRDRHEQYF. For the CDR3, the DNA is TGTGCCAGCAGCGTACGGGACAGACACGAGCAGTACTTC.

Comment on this clone: At one end the junction does not follow the germline gene, possibly because of a read error. The chain carries TRBV5-5 and TRBJ2-7; TRBD1 is a possible D gene (6 bases). This CDR3 region has 12 residues. Germline V lookup: CDR1 SGHKS, CDR2 YYEKEE (reference sequence). CDR3 protein: CASSLGTRQECF. The CDR3, as DNA: TGTGCCAGCAGCTTGGGGACTCGACAGGAGTGCTTC.

The chain is built from TRBV7-9 and TRBJ2-7, with 13 bases matching TRBD2. Germline assignment: CDR1 SEHNR and CDR2 FQNEAQ (reference sequence). J lost 5 bases, V lost 1 base, and 2 bases had no gene match. The CDR3 is 15 residues long. This CDR3 is CASSLVGLAGDEQYF. The CDR3 nucleotides read TGTGCCAGCAGCTTAGTCGGACTAGCGGGGGACGAGCAGTACTTC.

V gene TRBV5-6 combines with J gene TRBJ1-4, with 7 bases lining up with TRBD1. CDR1 and CDR2 (germline): SGHDT, YYEEEE. The CDR3 has 15 amino acids. The trim removed 0 bases at V and 8 bases at J, leaving 7 bases unmatched. CDR3 in amino acids: CASSLAPTGYEKLFF. DNA of the CDR3: TGTGCCAGCAGCTTGGCTCCGACAGGGTACGAAAAACTGTTTTTT.

This clone came up a few times. The V and J genes are TRBV6-5 and TRBJ1-3; no reliable D call. Per the germline V gene, CDR1 is MNHEY and CDR2 is SVGAGI. The CDR3 is made up of 13 amino acids. V was cut by 4 bases and J by 3 bases, with 7 bases left in between. The CDR3 DNA is TGTGCCAGCAGTTGGGGAGGTGGAAACACCATATATTTT. It codes for CASSWGGGNTIYF.

Ten or more counts support this clone. The J gene is TRBJ2-7, the V gene TRBV7-2, with a tentative D call TRBD2 (6 bases). The germline gives CDR1 SGHTA, CDR2 FQGNSA. Trimming took 2 bases from V and 0 from J, leaving 14 bases between them. CDR3 length equals 16 residues. CDR3 coding DNA: TGTGCCAGCAGCTTAAGGTGGGGACTTGCCTCCTACGAGCAGTACTTC. Translating gives CASSLRWGLASYEQYF.

The chain recombines TRBV9 with TRBJ1-2; 7 bases are shared with TRBD1. J lost 4 bases, V lost 0 bases, and 3 bases had no gene match. The germline V gene has CDR1 SGDLS and CDR2 YYNGEE. The CDR3 runs to 14 residues. As DNA, the CDR3 is TGTGCCAGCAGCGTAGATGGGACAGCCTATGGCTACACCTTC. It is translated as CASSVDGTAYGYTF.

The rearrangement links TRBV7-2 to TRBJ2-3, with 7 bases lining up with TRBD2. The CDR3 has 18 residues. Germline V gene sequence: CDR1 SGHTA, CDR2 FQGNSA. V was clipped by 3 bases and J by 0 bases; unmatched bases: 12. The CDR3 DNA sequence: TGTGCCAGCAGCTTGCCCCGGGGGAGCGGGGTTAGCACAGATACGCAGTATTTT. Residues: CASSLPRGSGVSTDTQYF.